The 21 T cell receptor beta chains listed next were all sequenced from one sample in a study of cytomegalovirus exposure and HLA in healthy donors. The PCR made use of 60 Vbeta and 13 Jbeta primers. The table came from immunoSEQ multiplex PCR; TCRdb's copy has only in-frame clones and leaves some out. Seen in this sample are 80,000 or so clones; the ten most common clones hold about 1.1%. The sequencing sample was made of PBMCs. These receptors were obtained from a woman in her 30s in good health and CMV-seronegative.

The genes are TRBV5-1 and TRBJ2-1; D is perhaps TRBD2 (5 bases). The CDR3 runs 14 residues. Germline assignment: CDR1 SGHRS and CDR2 YFSETQ. Trimming pared 4 bases from V and 3 bases from J, leaving 11 bases between. The DNA for the CDR3 is TGCGCCAGCAGCGTGGACGGAGGCTACAATGAGCAGTTCTTC. This sequence encodes CASSVDGGYNEQFF.

This sequence joins TRBV6-4 and TRBJ1-1, with a possible D match to TRBD1 (6 bases). The CDR3 has 14 amino acids. V lost 6 bases to trimming and J lost 3 bases, with 14 bases between them. Germline values: CDR1 MRHNA, CDR2 SNTAGT. CDR3 sequence reads: CASSAYPGDTEAFF. In DNA form, the CDR3 reads TGTGCCAGCAGCGCCTATCCAGGGGACACTGAAGCTTTCTTT.

The chain couples TRBV2 to TRBJ2-1; 7 bases fit TRBD2. The V segment lost 3 bases and the J segment 5 bases; nucleotides outside the gene matches: 4. From germline, CDR1 is SNHLY and CDR2 FYNNEI. This CDR3 region has 14 residues. CDR3 DNA sequence: TGTGCCAGCAGTGATTGGCTAGCGGACAATGAGCAGTTCTTC. Protein: CASSDWLADNEQFF. The full variable domain, in which reference TRBV2 and TRBJ2-1 provide the parts outside the CDR3, is EPEVTQTPSHQVTQMGQEVILRCVPISNHLYFYWYRQILGQKVEFLVSFYNNEISEKSEIFDDQFSVERPDGSNFTLKIRSTKLEDSAMYFCASSDWLADNEQFFGPGTRLTVL.

This chain uses TRBV7-8 with TRBJ2-7, with D possibly being TRBD1 (6 bases). The V end was cut by 0 bases, the J end by 2 bases, with 11 bases between. Germline V CDR1 and CDR2: SGHVS, FQNEAQ. The length of the CDR3 is 15 residues. Here the CDR3 DNA reads TGTGCCAGCAGCTTAGCGCCGGACAGTGCCTACGAGCAGTACTTC. This encodes CASSLAPDSAYEQYF.

CDR3 sequence (DNA): TGTGCCAGTAGTACCGACAGGATCAGGGGCTACACCTTC. Residues: CASSTDRIRGYTF. This rearrangement joins TRBV19 to TRBJ1-2; D is perhaps TRBD1 (6 bases). Germline loops: CDR1 LNHDA, CDR2 SQIVND (reference sequence). The CDR3 loop spans 13 amino acids. The V end was cut by 4 bases, the J end by 8 bases, with 14 bases between.

This chain links TRBV4-1 with TRBJ1-2; 7 nucleotides align to TRBD1. Per germline, CDR1 MGHRA and CDR2 YSYEKL. The CDR3 consists of 15 residues. J was trimmed by 7 bases and V by 2 bases; bases with no gene match: 10. Written as DNA, the CDR3 is TGCGCCAGCAGCCAAATTACAGGGGCGCAGAGTGGCTACACCTTC. It codes for CASSQITGAQSGYTF.

For this clone: At one boundary the junction diverges from the germline segment, which might be a read error. The rearrangement joins TRBV5-1 to TRBJ1-1, with 8 bases aligning to TRBD1. The CDR3 runs to 14 residues. Germline V gene sequence: CDR1 SGHRS, CDR2 YFSETQ. The DNA of the CDR3 is TGCGCCAGTAGGGACAGGCCCGTTAACACTGAAGATTTCTTT. It codes for CASRDRPVNTEDFF.

CDR3 region: CASSQDLGTGGETQYF. CDR3 nucleotide sequence: TGTGCCAGCAGCCAAGATCTTGGGACAGGAGGGGAGACCCAGTACTTC. The chain links TRBV4-2 to TRBJ2-5; 8 nucleotides line up with TRBD1. J gave up 5 bases and V 0 bases, and 8 bases lay outside the gene matches. Germline V gene data show CDR1 as LGHNA and CDR2 as YNFKEQ. The length of the CDR3 is 16 residues.

This chain links TRBV2 with TRBJ1-1, with D possibly matching TRBD1 (5 bases). The V end lost 2 bases, the J end lost 1 base, and 11 bases lay between the germline ends. CDR3 length: 15 residues. Germline CDR1 is SNHLY and CDR2 is FYNNEI. CDR3: CASSEPTGQNTEAFF. The DNA of the CDR3 is TGTGCCAGCAGTGAACCCACTGGACAGAACACTGAAGCTTTCTTT.

The V call is TRBV27, the J call TRBJ2-7, with a possible D match to TRBD2 (6 bases). V was cut by 5 bases and J by 9 bases, with 14 bases left in between. The CDR3 length is 12 residues. Germline V lookup: CDR1 MNHEY, CDR2 SMNVEV (reference sequence). CDR3 residues: CASSVLSGPQYF. The CDR3 region has the DNA TGTGCCAGCAGTGTTCTTAGCGGCCCGCAGTACTTC.

This chain joins TRBV19 and TRBJ1-5; D might be TRBD1 (6 bases). Germline assignment: CDR1 LNHDA and CDR2 SQIVND (reference sequence). The CDR3 loop spans 18 amino acids. Trimming stripped 4 bases from V and 2 bases from J, with 21 bases between. CDR3 amino acids: CASSTPGRGAQGNQPQHF. CDR3 sequence (DNA): TGTGCCAGTAGTACACCGGGCCGGGGGGCGCAGGGCAATCAGCCCCAGCATTTT.

The chain employs TRBV30 and TRBJ1-1; 7 nucleotides match TRBD1. The CDR3 is 13 amino acids. The germline V gene encodes CDR1 GTSNPN and CDR2 SVGIG (reference sequence). The V and J ends lost 0 bases and 3 bases, in that order; junction bases with no gene match: 1. The CDR3 region is CAWSVQGDTEAFF. The CDR3 DNA follows: TGTGCCTGGAGTGTTCAGGGGGACACTGAAGCTTTCTTT.

The DNA for the CDR3 is TGTGCCAGCAGCCTGTCCGGGACAGGCCACTGGGAGCAGTACTTC. It specifies CASSLSGTGHWEQYF. J is TRBJ2-7 and V is TRBV13, with 8 bases lining up with TRBD1. V gave up 5 bases and J gave up 7 bases; unmatched junction bases: 13. This CDR3 is built from 15 residues. CDR1 and CDR2 (germline): PRHDT, FYEKMQ (reference sequence).

V is TRBV9 and J is TRBJ2-7, with 7 bases fitting TRBD2. CDR3 length equals 15 residues. The ends lost 4 bases at V and 0 bases at J; junction bases unmatched: 7. The V gene's germline CDR1 is SGDLS and CDR2 YYNGEE. The CDR3 loop reads CASSLTSASSYEQYF. The CDR3 bases are TGTGCCAGCAGCCTCACTAGCGCGAGCTCCTACGAGCAGTACTTC.

As DNA, the CDR3 is TGTGCCAGCAGTGAAGATAGAGCTAACTATGGCTACACCTTC. Residues: CASSEDRANYGYTF. V is TRBV6-1 and J is TRBJ1-2; D not certain. The germline V and J ends were trimmed by 1 base and 0 bases, with 6 bases remaining between them. CDR1 MNHNS and CDR2 SASEGT come from the germline V gene. CDR3 length: 14 residues.

The chain recombines TRBV18 with TRBJ2-2; the match to TRBD2 covers 10 bases. The CDR3 contains 14 residues. CDR1 and CDR2 from the germline V gene are KGHSH and LQKENI. The J segment lost 11 bases and the V segment lost 6 bases, leaving 9 bases of the junction unmatched. CDR3 DNA: TGTGCCAGCTCTCCTCCTAGCGGGAGTGCCGAGCTGTTTTTT. It is translated as CASSPPSGSAELFF.

V usage is TRBV6-6 and J usage is TRBJ2-7; tentatively, D is TRBD1 (6 bases). Per germline, CDR1 MNHNY and CDR2 SVGAGI (reference sequence). CDR3 size: 16 residues. V was cut by 2 bases and J by 0 bases, with 14 bases left in between. For the CDR3, the DNA is TGTGCCAGCAGTTACGAGGTGGGGGCAGTCTCCTACGAGCAGTACTTC. Encoded protein: CASSYEVGAVSYEQYF.

The CDR3 loop reads CASGFGEVAGGRNSPLHF. The DNA of the CDR3 is TGTGCTAGTGGTTTCGGTGAGGTCGCCGGGGGGCGGAATTCACCCCTCCACTTT. The chain is built from TRBV12-5 and TRBJ1-6; TRBD1 might be the D (6 bases). Germline CDR1 LGHNT, CDR2 FRNRAP. V was pared by 3 bases and J by 7 bases, with 22 bases between. The CDR3 totals 18 residues.

With regard to this clone: Relative to the germline gene, one junction end is altered; a read error may explain this. The chain recombines TRBV19 with TRBJ2-3; a possible D gene is TRBD2 (5 bases). CDR1 and CDR2 (germline): LNHDA, SQIVND (reference sequence). The CDR3 totals 13 residues. The CDR3 DNA reads TGTGCCAGTAGTATGCGTAGCGCCGATAAGCAGTATTTT. As protein: CASSMRSADKQYF.

The J gene is TRBJ2-2, the V gene TRBV5-1, with 7 bases identical to TRBD2. J lost 6 bases, V lost 2 bases, and 4 bases had no gene match. CDR1 and CDR2 (germline): SGHRS, YFSETQ. This CDR3 comprises 14 residues. DNA of the CDR3: TGCGCCAGCAGCTTAGCGGGGATGGCCGGGGAGCTGTTTTTT. It encodes CASSLAGMAGELFF. The full variable domain, completed using reference TRBV5-1 and TRBJ2-2, is KAGVTQTPRYLIKTRGQQVTLSCSPISGHRSVSWYQQTPGQGLQFLFEYFSETQRNKGNFPGRFSGRQFSNSRSEMNVSTLELGDSALYLCASSLAGMAGELFFGEGSRLTVL.

The chain employs TRBV9 and TRBJ2-1; tentatively, D is TRBD2 (5 bases). V lost 1 base and J lost 10, with 12 bases in between. The CDR3 spans 13 residues. Germline V gene sequence: CDR1 SGDLS, CDR2 YYNGEE. The CDR3 region is CASSVLPRREQFF. CDR3 DNA sequence: TGTGCCAGCAGCGTACTCCCGCGGAGGGAGCAGTTCTTC. Drawing the rest from reference TRBV9 and TRBJ2-1, the complete variable domain is DSGVTQTPKHLITATGQRVTLRCSPRSGDLSVYWYQQSLDQGLQFLIQYYNGEERAKGNILERFSAQQFPDLHSELNLSSLELGDSALYFCASSVLPRREQFFGPGTRLTVL.